This T cell receptor beta chain came from a study of shared clonotypes between healthy human individuals. Sequencing was at deep level. Sequencing used immunoSEQ multiplex PCR; TCRdb keeps in-frame clones, though not all of them. This table holds under 2.5 million clones, under 95% found once. V lost 2 bases and J lost 7, with 18 bases in between. Per the germline V gene, CDR1 is SGHNT and CDR2 is YYREEE (reference sequence). This CDR3 comprises 15 residues. The sample consisted of naive CD4+ T cells from PBMCs. Subset specified: CD45RA+ positively selected. The origin of this receptor is a man aged 18 to 29 in good health. Some clones in this sample may be carry-over from other donors' samples. The chain links TRBV5-4 to TRBJ2-5; D gene ambiguous. The CDR3 protein is CASSLWLSKIGTQYF. The CDR3, as DNA: TGTGCCAGCAGCTTATGGTTATCCAAGATTGGGACCCAGTACTTC. Full variable domain (remainder filled in from reference TRBV5-4 and TRBJ2-5): ETGVTQSPTHLIKTRGQQVTLRCSSQSGHNTVSWYQQALGQGPQFIFQYYREEENGRGNFPPRFSGLQFPNYSSELNVNALELDDSALYLCASSLWLSKIGTQYFGPGTRLLVL.